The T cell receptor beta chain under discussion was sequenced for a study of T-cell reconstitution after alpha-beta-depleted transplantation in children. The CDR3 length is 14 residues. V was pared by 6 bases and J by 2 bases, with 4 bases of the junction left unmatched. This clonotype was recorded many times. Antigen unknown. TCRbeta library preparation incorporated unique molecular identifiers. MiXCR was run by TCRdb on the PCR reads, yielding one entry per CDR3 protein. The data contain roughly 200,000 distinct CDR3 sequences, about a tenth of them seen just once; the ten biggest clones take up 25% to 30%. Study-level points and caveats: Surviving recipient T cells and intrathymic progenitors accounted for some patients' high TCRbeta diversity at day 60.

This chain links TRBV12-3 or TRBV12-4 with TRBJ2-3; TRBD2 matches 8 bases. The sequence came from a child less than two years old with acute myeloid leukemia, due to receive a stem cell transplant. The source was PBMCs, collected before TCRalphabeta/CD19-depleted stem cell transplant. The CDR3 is CASRISGATDTQYF. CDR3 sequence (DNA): TGTGCCAGCAGAATTAGCGGGGCCACAGATACGCAGTATTTT.